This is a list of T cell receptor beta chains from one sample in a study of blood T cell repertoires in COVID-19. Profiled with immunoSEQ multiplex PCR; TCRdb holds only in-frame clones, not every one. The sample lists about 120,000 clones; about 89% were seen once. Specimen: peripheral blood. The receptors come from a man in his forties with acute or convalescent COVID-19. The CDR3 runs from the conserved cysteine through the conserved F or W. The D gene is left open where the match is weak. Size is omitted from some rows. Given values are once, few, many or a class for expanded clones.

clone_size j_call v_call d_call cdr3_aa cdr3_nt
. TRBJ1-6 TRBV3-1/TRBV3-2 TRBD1 CASSQEGQNSPLHF TGTGCCAGCAGCCAAGAGGGACAGAATTCACCCCTCCACTTT
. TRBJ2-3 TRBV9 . CASSVGGSTDTQYF TGTGCCAGCAGCGTAGGAGGAAGCACAGATACGCAGTATTTT
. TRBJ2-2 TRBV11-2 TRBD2 CASSLERGGQTGELFF TGTGCCAGCAGCTTAGAACGGGGGGGCCAAACCGGGGAGCTGTTTTTT
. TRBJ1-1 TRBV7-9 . CASSLGQVVTEAFF TGTGCCAGCAGCTTAGGACAGGTGGTAACTGAAGCTTTCTTT
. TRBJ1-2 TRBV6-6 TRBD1 CASTKTDRGRDYGYTF TGTGCCAGCACTAAAACCGACAGGGGCCGGGACTATGGCTACACCTTC
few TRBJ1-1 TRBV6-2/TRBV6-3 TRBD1 CASSQYRGTEAFF TGTGCCAGCAGTCAATACAGGGGAACTGAAGCTTTCTTT
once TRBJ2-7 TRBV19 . CASADSSYEQYF TGTGCCAGTGCCGACAGTTCCTACGAGCAGTACTTC
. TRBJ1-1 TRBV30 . CAWSVQGTLAFF TGTGCCTGGAGTGTACAGGGAACTCTGGCTTTCTTT
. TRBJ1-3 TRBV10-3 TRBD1 CAISLDREGNTIYF TGTGCCATCAGCCTGGACAGGGAGGGGAACACCATATATTTT
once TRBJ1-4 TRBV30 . CAWSPGGHEKLFF TGTGCCTGGAGTCCCGGCGGCCATGAAAAACTGTTTTTT
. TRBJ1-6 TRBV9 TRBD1 CASSPRDRDSPLHF TGTGCCAGCAGCCCCCGGGACAGGGATTCACCCCTCCACTTT
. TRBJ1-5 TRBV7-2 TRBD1 CASSPGTASYQPQHF TGTGCCAGCAGCCCGGGGACAGCCTCGTATCAGCCCCAGCATTTT
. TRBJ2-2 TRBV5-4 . CASSLAGANTGELFF TGTGCCAGCAGCTTGGCGGGGGCGAACACCGGGGAGCTGTTTTTT
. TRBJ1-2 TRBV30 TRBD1 CAWGDRRYGYTF TGTGCCTGGGGGGACAGGCGCTATGGCTACACCTTC
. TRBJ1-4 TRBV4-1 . CASSQSSNEKLFF TGCGCCAGCAGCCAATCTTCTAATGAAAAACTGTTTTTT
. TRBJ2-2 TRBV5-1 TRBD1 CASSLEVQGVGTGELFF TGCGCCAGCAGCTTGGAAGTGCAGGGGGTTGGTACCGGGGAGCTGTTTTTT
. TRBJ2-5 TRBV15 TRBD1 CATSGGQGARKTQYF TGTGCCACCAGCGGAGGACAGGGGGCTAGGAAGACCCAGTACTTC
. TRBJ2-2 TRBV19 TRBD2 CASSIVTSGGPGELFF TGTGCCAGTAGTATAGTCACTAGCGGGGGGCCCGGGGAGCTGTTTTTT
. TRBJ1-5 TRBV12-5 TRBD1 CASGPDRGVVQPQHF TGTGCTAGTGGTCCCGACAGGGGAGTAGTTCAGCCCCAGCATTTT
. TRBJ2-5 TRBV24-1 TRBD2 CATSERLAAQETQYF TGTGCCACCAGTGAACGACTAGCTGCACAAGAGACCCAGTACTTC
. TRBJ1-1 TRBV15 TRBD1 CATSRDRGLNTEAFF TGTGCCACCAGCAGGGACAGGGGACTGAACACTGAAGCTTTCTTT
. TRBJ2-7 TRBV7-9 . CASSPHPDRRYEQYF TGTGCCAGCAGCCCCCACCCGGACAGAAGATACGAGCAGTACTTC
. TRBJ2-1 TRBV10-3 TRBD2 CAISPGGGYNEQFF TGTGCCATCAGTCCGGGCGGGGGTTACAATGAGCAGTTCTTC